The 12 T cell receptor beta chains below come from one sample, sequenced in a study of neurological immune-mediated disorders. TCRdb used MiXCR to reprocess the 5' RACE reads, holding one entry per CDR3 protein. The sample lists some 28,000 distinct CDR3 sequences, under 25% seen once, with 25% to 30% in the top ten. Source material: CD4+ T cells from blood. These receptors all stem from a middle-aged man with HTLV-1-associated myelopathy (HAM/TSP).

This clonotype was seen at least ten times. The rearrangement links TRBV12-3 or TRBV12-4 to TRBJ2-1, with 7 bases matching TRBD2. The ends lost 5 bases at V and 3 bases at J; junction bases unmatched: 4. The CDR3 is 14 amino acids. CDR3 nucleotides: TGTGCCAGCAGTGCCGGGACTAACTACAATGAGCAGTTCTTC. It codes for CASSAGTNYNEQFF.

The CDR3 region is CASSLKLRHSYEQYF. CDR3 in DNA: TGCGCCAGCAGCTTGAAATTGCGACACTCCTACGAGCAGTACTTC. This chain joins TRBV5-1 and TRBJ2-7; no clear D gene. V lost 1 base and J lost 0, with 11 bases in between. Germline lookup yields CDR1 SGHRS and CDR2 YFSETQ. There are 15 residues in the CDR3.

This clonotype is labeled medium-sized. The CDR3 DNA sequence: TGCAGTGCTAGAGCACTAGCGGGAGCCCCAGATACGCAGTATTTT. The encoded protein is CSARALAGAPDTQYF. The chain recombines TRBV20-1 with TRBJ2-3, with TRBD2 matching over 11 bases. The CDR3 totals 15 residues. The ends lost 1 base at V and 4 bases at J; junction bases unmatched: 4. Germline lookup yields CDR1 DFQATT and CDR2 SNEGSKA (reference sequence).

The J gene is TRBJ2-3, the V gene TRBV24-1; D tentatively fits TRBD1 or TRBD2 (5 bases each). Between the trimmed V and J ends, which lost 4 bases and 5 bases, there was a span of 15 bases. This CDR3 has 15 residues. Germline V gives CDR1 KGHDR, CDR2 SFDVKD. CDR3 region: CATSELGARGDTQYF. The CDR3 DNA reads TGTGCCACCAGTGAACTAGGGGCTAGGGGAGATACGCAGTATTTT.

The chain recombines TRBV29-1 with TRBJ2-2, with D perhaps TRBD1 or TRBD2 (5 bases each). V shed 8 bases and J shed 5 bases, with 12 bases lying between them. The CDR3 has 12 residues. The germline V gene encodes CDR1 SQVTM and CDR2 ANQGSEA. The CDR3 DNA reads TGCAGCACGAGCTGGGGGACCGGGGAGCTGTTTTTT. Translating gives CSTSWGTGELFF.

This clonotype has at least ten counts. The CDR3 spells CSASGPFVGQALGEQYF. CDR3 DNA: TGCAGTGCTTCCGGACCGTTTGTTGGACAGGCGCTGGGGGAGCAGTACTTC. The chain has TRBV20-1 and TRBJ2-7, with TRBD1 identical over 7 bases. This CDR3 is built from 17 residues. CDR1 and CDR2 (germline): DFQATT, SNEGSKA (reference sequence). The V segment lost 5 bases and the J segment 7 bases; nucleotides outside the gene matches: 23.

The V call is TRBV19, the J call TRBJ1-1; D might be TRBD1 (6 bases). The CDR3 runs to 14 residues. Trimming removed 6 bases at V and 6 bases at J, with 17 bases between. From germline, CDR1 is LNHDA and CDR2 SQIVND (reference sequence). DNA for the CDR3: TGTGCCAGTAGACCCCCAGGGGACGGCTCTGAAGCTTTCTTT. This translates into CASRPPGDGSEAFF.

This clonotype came up many times. The rearrangement joins TRBV20-1 to TRBJ1-5; D is unclear. Germline V lookup: CDR1 DFQATT, CDR2 SNEGSKA (reference sequence). The CDR3 spans 14 residues. V was pared by 5 bases and J by 2 bases, with 13 bases between. The CDR3 sequence: CSAPPGSGNQPQHF. In nucleotides, the CDR3 is TGCAGTGCTCCCCCGGGGTCGGGCAATCAGCCCCAGCATTTT.

The table lists this clonotype with many counts. The rearrangement joins TRBV2 to TRBJ2-1; D ambiguous. Trimming removed 7 bases at V and 6 bases at J, with 10 bases between. The CDR3 is made up of 12 amino acids. The germline CDR1 and CDR2 sequences are SNHLY and FYNNEI. The CDR3 DNA sequence: TGTGCCAGCAAGACGGCTCCCAATGAGCAGTTCTTC. Its protein product is CASKTAPNEQFF.

Many counts were recorded for this clonotype. This rearrangement joins TRBV20-1 to TRBJ1-1; D gene unclear. This CDR3 has 13 amino acids. CDR1 and CDR2 (germline): DFQATT, SNEGSKA (reference sequence). With 5 bases removed from V and 1 base from J, the gap between germline ends came to 11 bases. CDR3 loop: CSASRSANTEAFF. CDR3 in DNA: TGCAGTGCTTCCCGATCAGCGAACACTGAAGCTTTCTTT.

This chain joins TRBV7-2 and TRBJ1-4; 7 positions agree with TRBD1. The CDR3 is 13 residues long. Germline V gene data show CDR1 as SGHTA and CDR2 as FQGNSA. The junction had 6 bases not matched to a gene; V was cut back by 6 bases and J by 8 bases. The DNA for the CDR3 is TGTGCCAGCAGTCAAACAGGGGTCGAAAAACTGTTTTTT. Its protein product is CASSQTGVEKLFF.

The J gene is TRBJ1-1, the V gene TRBV5-1; no clear D gene. The CDR3 runs to 15 residues. In germline, CDR1 is SGHRS, CDR2 YFSETQ. Trimming took 0 bases from V and 0 from J, leaving 9 bases between them. CDR3 nucleotide sequence: TGCGCCAGCAGCTTGGCCCCCAGCGTGAACACTGAAGCTTTCTTT. This gives the protein CASSLAPSVNTEAFF.